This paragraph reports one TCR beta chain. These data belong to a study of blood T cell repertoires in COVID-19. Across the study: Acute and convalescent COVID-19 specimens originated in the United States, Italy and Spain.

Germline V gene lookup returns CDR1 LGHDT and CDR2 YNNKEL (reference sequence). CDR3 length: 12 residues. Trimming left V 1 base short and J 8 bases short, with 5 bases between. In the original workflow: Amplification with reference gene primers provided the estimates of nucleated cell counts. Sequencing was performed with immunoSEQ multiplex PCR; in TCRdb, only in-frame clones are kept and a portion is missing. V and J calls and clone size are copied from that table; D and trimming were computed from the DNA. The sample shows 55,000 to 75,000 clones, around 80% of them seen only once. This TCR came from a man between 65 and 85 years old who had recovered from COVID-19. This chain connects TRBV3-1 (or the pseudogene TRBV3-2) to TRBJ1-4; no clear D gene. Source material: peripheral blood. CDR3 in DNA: TGTGCCAGCAGCCAAGTGCGAGAAAAACTGTTTTTT. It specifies CASSQVREKLFF.